This passage covers 28 T cell receptor beta chains from one sample sequenced in a study of blood T cell repertoires in COVID-19. Assay: immunoSEQ multiplex PCR; the TCRdb copy retains only in-frame clones and omits some. The sample lists approximately 47,000 clones, 75% to 90% occurring once. Sequenced input: peripheral blood. These receptors were taken from a human donor with active COVID-19. The donor label of this sample is uncertain.

The V call is TRBV7-2, the J call TRBJ2-3, with 7 bases matching TRBD1. This CDR3 spans 15 amino acids. The germline V gene encodes CDR1 SGHTA and CDR2 FQGNSA. V shed 4 bases, J shed 0 bases, and the junction held 4 bases outside the gene matches. The CDR3 protein is CASSSTGSSTDTQYF. The CDR3 DNA follows: TGTGCCAGCAGCTCGACAGGGTCTAGCACAGATACGCAGTATTTT.

The rearrangement links TRBV19 to TRBJ2-7, with 8 positions matching TRBD1. V shed 4 bases, J shed 5 bases, and the junction held 7 bases outside the gene matches. The CDR3 runs to 14 residues. Germline V CDR1 and CDR2: LNHDA, SQIVND (reference sequence). This CDR3 reads CASSSRQGTNEQYF. The CDR3 nucleotides read TGTGCCAGTAGTAGCAGACAGGGGACCAACGAGCAGTACTTC. The full variable domain, completed using reference TRBV19 and TRBJ2-7, is DGGITQSPKYLFRKEGQNVTLSCEQNLNHDAMYWYRQDPGQGLRLIYYSQIVNDFQKGDIAEGYSVSREKKESFPLTVTSAQKNPTAFYLCASSSRQGTNEQYFGPGTRLTVT.

The V gene is TRBV18, the J gene TRBJ2-1; TRBD1 agrees at 8 bases. Germline CDR1 is KGHSH and CDR2 is LQKENI. J gave up 13 bases and V 4 bases, and 6 bases lay outside the gene matches. This CDR3 has 12 residues. The CDR3 DNA follows: TGTGCCAGCTCACAGGACAGGGTATACCAGTTCTTC. Translated, it gives CASSQDRVYQFF.

The chain links TRBV20-1 to TRBJ2-7, with a weak D call TRBD2 (5 bases). The CDR3 spans 13 residues. Between the trimmed V and J ends, which lost 3 bases and 6 bases, there was a span of 15 bases. Looked up from germline, CDR1 is DFQATT and CDR2 is SNEGSKA (reference sequence). CDR3 sequence: CSASPAAFGEQYF. The CDR3 coding sequence is TGCAGTGCTAGTCCAGCGGCCTTCGGCGAGCAGTACTTC.

The chain has TRBV9 and TRBJ2-7; perhaps TRBD1 as D (6 bases). Per the germline V gene, CDR1 is SGDLS and CDR2 is YYNGEE. V dropped 0 bases and J dropped 3 bases, with 10 bases sitting between them. The CDR3 consists of 14 residues. CDR3 protein: CASSVAAQGYEQYF. The CDR3 bases are TGTGCCAGCAGCGTAGCTGCACAGGGCTACGAGCAGTACTTC. Looking up the rest from reference TRBV9 and TRBJ2-7 gives the full variable domain: DSGVTQTPKHLITATGQRVTLRCSPRSGDLSVYWYQQSLDQGLQFLIQYYNGEERAKGNILERFSAQQFPDLHSELNLSSLELGDSALYFCASSVAAQGYEQYFGPGTRLTVT.

The J gene is TRBJ2-5, the V gene TRBV18; D is uncertain. Germline-derived CDR1 and CDR2 are KGHSH and LQKENI. The germline V and J ends were trimmed by 3 bases and 6 bases, with 8 bases remaining between them. The CDR3 loop spans 12 amino acids. As DNA, the CDR3 is TGTGCCAGCTCACCGGAGTTCAAGACCCAGTACTTC. It specifies CASSPEFKTQYF.

The chain links TRBV7-3 to TRBJ2-1, with 7 bases matching TRBD2. CDR1 and CDR2 from the germline V gene are SGHTA and FQGTGA. The CDR3 consists of 14 residues. Trimming took 5 bases from V and 2 from J; bases not matched to a gene: 3. The CDR3: CASSTGGAYNEQFF. The CDR3, as DNA: TGTGCCAGCAGCACGGGGGGAGCCTACAATGAGCAGTTCTTC.

This sequence joins TRBV27 and TRBJ2-2; 8 bases line up with TRBD1. V lost 0 bases to trimming and J lost 1 base; unmatched junction nucleotides: 7. Germline V gene data show CDR1 as MNHEY and CDR2 as SMNVEV (reference sequence). The CDR3 spans 18 residues. CDR3 DNA sequence: TGTGCCAGCAGTTTATCCACAGGGGGAGTCAGGAACACCGGGGAGCTGTTTTTT. It encodes CASSLSTGGVRNTGELFF.

The rearrangement joins TRBV6-5 to TRBJ2-7; TRBD2 might be the D (6 bases). Trimming left V 0 bases short and J 1 base short, with 13 bases between. This CDR3 has 16 residues. CDR1 MNHEY and CDR2 SVGAGI come from the germline V gene. The CDR3 protein is CASSYSLAQFSYEQYF. DNA for the CDR3: TGTGCCAGCAGTTACTCCCTAGCGCAATTTTCCTACGAGCAGTACTTC.

The J gene is TRBJ2-1, the V gene TRBV7-2; TRBD2 matches 11 bases. Germline V gene lookup returns CDR1 SGHTA and CDR2 FQGNSA. This CDR3 has 16 amino acids. J was trimmed by 5 bases and V by 5 bases; bases with no gene match: 8. The CDR3 DNA follows: TGTGCCAGCAGCGCCAGACTAGCGGGGAACAACAATGAGCAGTTCTTC. Its translation is CASSARLAGNNNEQFF.

CDR3 DNA sequence: TGTGCCAGCTCACCCCTCGGGAGTAATGAAAAACTGTTTTTT. It translates to CASSPLGSNEKLFF. This chain uses TRBV18 with TRBJ1-4; no definite D call. The ends were cut back, 3 bases at V and 4 bases at J, with 9 bases in the middle. CDR1 and CDR2 from the germline V gene are KGHSH and LQKENI. The CDR3 contains 14 residues. The full variable domain, with the rest looked up from reference TRBV18 and TRBJ1-4, is NAGVMQNPRHLVRRRGQEARLRCSPMKGHSHVYWYRQLPEEGLKFMVYLQKENIIDESGMPKERFSAEFPKEGPSILRIQQVVRGDSAAYFCASSPLGSNEKLFFGSGTQLSVL.

The chain combines TRBV21-1 with TRBJ2-7; no check of the table's D call, TRBD1, against the DNA was made. TRBV21-1 is classified as a pseudogene. This CDR3 has 17 residues. CDR3 protein: CASIRLPRGHHTYEQYF. In DNA form, the CDR3 reads TGTGCCAGCATCCGCCTCCCGAGGGGACACCACACCTACGAGCAGTACTTC.

This chain uses TRBV5-5 with TRBJ2-5, with D perhaps matching TRBD2 (6 bases). Germline V gives CDR1 SGHKS, CDR2 YYEKEE (reference sequence). Trimming removed 6 bases at V and 1 base at J, with 19 bases between. The CDR3 spans 16 residues. The CDR3 loop reads CASTREPLALQETQYF. The CDR3 DNA reads TGTGCCAGCACCCGAGAGCCCCTAGCGCTCCAAGAGACCCAGTACTTC.

A word on this clone: Other DNA sequences within the sample encode an identical CDR3. The chain recombines TRBV2 with TRBJ2-1, with 7 positions matching TRBD1. Germline values: CDR1 SNHLY, CDR2 FYNNEI. The CDR3 runs to 12 residues. V lost 5 bases, J lost 6 bases, and 1 base stayed unmatched. The CDR3 bases are TGTGCCAGCAGTTACAGGGGCAATGAGCAGTTCTTC. Its protein product is CASSYRGNEQFF.

The chain links TRBV7-3 to TRBJ2-3, with 8 bases that match TRBD2. CDR1 and CDR2 from the germline V gene are SGHTA and FQGTGA. After removal of 2 bases from V and 2 bases from J, the junction contained 6 bases not matched to a gene. This CDR3 region has 16 residues. CDR3 in DNA: TGTGCCAGCAGCTTACTTGCGGGGGGAATCACAGATACGCAGTATTTT. It yields the protein CASSLLAGGITDTQYF. The entire variable domain, with the rest obtained from reference TRBV7-3 and TRBJ2-3, is as follows: GAGVSQTPSNKVTEKGKYVELRCDPISGHTALYWYRQSLGQGPEFLIYFQGTGAADDSGLPNDRFFAVRPEGSVSTLKIQRTERGDSAVYLCASSLLAGGITDTQYFGPGTRLTVL.

This sequence joins TRBV30 and TRBJ2-5; the match to TRBD2 covers 9 bases. CDR1 is GTSNPN and CDR2 is SVGIG in the germline V gene (reference sequence). V lost 5 bases, J lost 6 bases, and 10 bases stayed unmatched. CDR3 size: 14 residues. As DNA, the CDR3 is TGTGCCTGGGGAGCGGGGGGCTCCAGGAAGACCCAGTACTTC. This translates into CAWGAGGSRKTQYF.

The chain joins TRBV18 to TRBJ2-7; D not certain. The CDR3 sequence is 13 residues long. V shed 0 bases and J shed 3 bases, with 6 bases lying between them. Germline V gene lookup returns CDR1 KGHSH and CDR2 LQKENI. CDR3 in amino acids: CASSPPQNYEQYF. As DNA, the CDR3 is TGTGCCAGCTCACCACCCCAAAACTACGAGCAGTACTTC.

The rearrangement joins TRBV28 to TRBJ2-6; the match to TRBD1 covers 7 bases. The CDR3 loop spans 16 amino acids. Germline CDR1 and CDR2: MDHEN and SYDVKM. The V segment lost 4 bases and the J segment 3 bases; nucleotides outside the gene matches: 6. The CDR3 protein is CASSSTGSSGANVLTF. CDR3 bases: TGTGCCAGCAGTTCGACAGGGAGTAGTGGGGCCAACGTCCTGACTTTC.

The rearrangement links TRBV11-1 to TRBJ2-7, with 8 positions matching TRBD1. The trim removed 0 bases at V and 1 base at J, leaving 2 bases unmatched. CDR3 length equals 15 residues. Germline V gives CDR1 SGHAT, CDR2 FQDESV (reference sequence). The DNA of the CDR3 is TGTGCCAGCAGCTTAGCAGACAGGGGATCCTACGAGCAGTACTTC. Translation gives CASSLADRGSYEQYF.

The chain links TRBV5-1 to TRBJ2-1, with 9 bases aligning to TRBD2. The germline CDR1 and CDR2 sequences are SGHRS and YFSETQ. The CDR3 runs to 15 residues. V was pared by 5 bases and J by 3 bases, with 6 bases of the junction left unmatched. The CDR3 DNA reads as TGCGCCAGCAGAGCGGGGGGAGCGCTCTACAATGAGCAGTTCTTC. It encodes CASRAGGALYNEQFF.

The rearrangement uses TRBV5-6 and TRBJ1-2; TRBD1 matches at 7 bases. CDR3 length: 13 residues. Per germline, CDR1 SGHDT and CDR2 YYEEEE. V shed 1 base, J shed 8 bases, and the junction held 5 bases outside the gene matches. CDR3 sequence (DNA): TGTGCCAGCAGCTTGTCCAGGGGGGTCGGCTACACCTTC. Protein product: CASSLSRGVGYTF. Variable domain in full (rest from reference TRBV5-6 and TRBJ1-2): DAGVTQSPTHLIKTRGQQVTLRCSPKSGHDTVSWYQQALGQGPQFIFQYYEEEERQRGNFPDRFSGHQFPNYSSELNVNALLLGDSALYLCASSLSRGVGYTFGSGTRLTVV.

The chain uses TRBV7-6 and TRBJ2-3; TRBD1 might be the D (5 bases). Trimming took off 1 base at V and 5 bases at J, with 19 bases between the two ends. Germline assignment: CDR1 SGHVS and CDR2 FNYEAQ. The CDR3 consists of 17 residues. CDR3 DNA sequence: TGTGCCAGCAGCTTAGACGATAGGGGAACCTCGGGAGATACGCAGTATTTT. It specifies CASSLDDRGTSGDTQYF.

The rearrangement joins TRBV20-1 to TRBJ2-1; 8 bases are a match to TRBD2. The V and J ends lost 3 bases and 0 bases, in that order; junction bases with no gene match: 7. The CDR3 length is 16 residues. The V gene's germline CDR1 is DFQATT and CDR2 SNEGSKA (reference sequence). CDR3 bases: TGCAGTGCTAGTATGGAGCGGGGGAGCTCCTACAATGAGCAGTTCTTC. Translation: CSASMERGSSYNEQFF.

The sample holds a few counts of this clone. The rearrangement uses TRBV4-3 and TRBJ2-7; TRBD1 is a possible D gene (5 bases). The CDR3 consists of 16 residues. Trimming took 0 bases from V and 0 from J, leaving 12 bases between them. Germline CDR1 LGHNA, CDR2 YSLEER. CDR3: CASSQDPDSHSYEQYF. CDR3 bases: TGCGCCAGCAGCCAAGATCCCGACAGCCACTCCTACGAGCAGTACTTC.

CDR3 sequence reads: CASSQSRTQYF. CDR3 coding DNA: TGTGCCAGCAGCCAATCTCGGACCCAGTACTTC. The J gene is TRBJ2-5, the V gene TRBV14; D remains ambiguous. Trimming took off 2 bases at V and 7 bases at J, with 5 bases between the two ends. CDR1 and CDR2 (germline): SGHDN, FVKESK. The length of the CDR3 is 11 residues.

The chain combines TRBV7-3 with TRBJ1-3; D is perhaps TRBD1 (5 bases). The CDR3 loop spans 15 amino acids. With 5 bases removed from V and 0 bases from J, the gap between germline ends came to 11 bases. CDR1 and CDR2 from the germline V gene are SGHTA and FQGTGA. Here the CDR3 reads CASSPRGGSGNTIYF. The DNA of the CDR3 is TGTGCCAGCAGCCCCCGGGGGGGCTCTGGAAACACCATATATTTT.

The chain uses TRBV6-5 and TRBJ1-3; maybe TRBD1 (5 bases). The CDR3 runs 15 residues. Germline V gives CDR1 MNHEY, CDR2 SVGAGI. The V gene lost 5 bases and the J gene lost 0 bases, with 11 bases spanning the gap. The CDR3 bases are TGTGCCAGCAGTCCCCGGGGGAACTCTGGAAACACCATATATTTT. This gives the protein CASSPRGNSGNTIYF.

CDR3 in DNA: TGTGCCAGCAGCTTAGACAGGGGTTTTGTTTATGAGCAGTTCTTC. Encoded protein: CASSLDRGFVYEQFF. This chain joins TRBV7-8 and TRBJ2-1, with 7 bases aligning to TRBD1. The CDR3 extends over 15 amino acids. The trim removed 1 base at V and 8 bases at J, leaving 8 bases unmatched. CDR1 is SGHVS, CDR2 FQNEAQ, per germline.